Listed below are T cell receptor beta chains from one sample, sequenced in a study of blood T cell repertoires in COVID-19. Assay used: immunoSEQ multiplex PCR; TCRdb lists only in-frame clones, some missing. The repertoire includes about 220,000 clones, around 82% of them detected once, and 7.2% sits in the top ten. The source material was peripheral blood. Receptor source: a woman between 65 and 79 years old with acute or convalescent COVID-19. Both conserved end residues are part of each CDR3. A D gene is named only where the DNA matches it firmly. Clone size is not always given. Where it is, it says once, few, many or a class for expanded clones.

TGCAGCGGACTCAGGGGGCGCGGAGATACGCAGTATTTT	CSGLRGRGDTQYF	.	TRBV29-1	TRBJ2-3	TRBD1
TGTGCCAGCAGCTGGGGGACAGGGGGCGACTACGAGCAGTACTTC	CASSWGTGGDYEQYF	few	TRBV7-9	TRBJ2-7	TRBD1
TGTGCCAGTCAATGGGCGGGGTCTGGGGCCAACGTCCTGACTTTC	CASQWAGSGANVLTF	once	TRBV19	TRBJ2-6	.
TGTGCCAGTAGGGCCGGGACAGCCGCCGACTATGGCTACACCTTC	CASRAGTAADYGYTF	.	TRBV19	TRBJ1-2	TRBD1
TGTGCCAGCAGCCTTCAAGGGTCGGGGGACGCTGAAAAACTGTTTTTT	CASSLQGSGDAEKLFF	.	TRBV27	TRBJ1-4	.
TGTGCCAGCAGTTCACCGAGGGTCACAGATACGCAGTATTTT	CASSSPRVTDTQYF	.	TRBV7-2	TRBJ2-3	.
TGTGCCAGTAGTATAGATACCCGAGGAGGCCGTCCCTACGAGCAGTACTTC	CASSIDTRGGRPYEQYF	.	TRBV19	TRBJ2-7	.
TGTGCCAGCAGCCGCCTTGGAACAGGGTGGAATGAAAAACTGTTTTTT	CASSRLGTGWNEKLFF	.	TRBV11-1	TRBJ1-4	.
TGCGCCAGCAGTCCTTGGACAGCAAACACCGGGGAGCTGTTTTTT	CASSPWTANTGELFF	.	TRBV23-1	TRBJ2-2	.
TGTGCCACCATTCTGGCCCCGGAGGCTTTCTTT	CATILAPEAFF	.	TRBV7-9	TRBJ1-1	.
TGTGCCAGCAGTTACGGGTTCGAAAAACTGTTTTTT	CASSYGFEKLFF	.	TRBV28	TRBJ1-4	.
TGTGCCAGCTCGTCGGAGACAGGCACCGGGGAGCTGTTTTTT	CASSSETGTGELFF	.	TRBV9	TRBJ2-2	.
TGTGCCAGCAGTTTAGCTATTCTGACAGGTGCCACAGATACGCAGTATTTT	CASSLAILTGATDTQYF	.	TRBV27	TRBJ2-3	.
TGTGCCAGCAGCCAAGACTCTGGCCTGGAGACCCAGTACTTC	CASSQDSGLETQYF	.	TRBV3-1/TRBV3-2	TRBJ2-5	.
TGCGCCAGCAGCTTTACTACAGGTGCAACTAATGAAAAACTGTTTTTT	CASSFTTGATNEKLFF	few	TRBV5-1	TRBJ1-4	.
TGTGCCAGCACCCCACCAGGGACAGGGGACGAGCAGTACTTC	CASTPPGTGDEQYF	many	TRBV5-6	TRBJ2-7	TRBD1
TGTGCCAGCAGCCAAGCGTCTAGCGGGGGCTACGAGCAGTACTTC	CASSQASSGGYEQYF	.	TRBV3-1/TRBV3-2	TRBJ2-7	TRBD2
TGCGCCAGCAGCCAAGTAGGAGGGAGCAATCAGCCCCAGCATTTT	CASSQVGGSNQPQHF	few	TRBV4-1	TRBJ1-5	.
TGTGCTAGTGGTTTGTGGGGACAGGCCGGGGTTCAGTTCTTC	CASGLWGQAGVQFF	.	TRBV12-5	TRBJ2-1	TRBD1
TGTGCCAGCAGTTACGCGGCTAGCGGGGGGGATCGCACAGATACGCAGTATTTT	CASSYAASGGDRTDTQYF	.	TRBV6-2/TRBV6-3	TRBJ2-3	TRBD2
TGTGCCAGCAGACTCGGACAGGGCAATCAGCCCCAGCATTTT	CASRLGQGNQPQHF	.	TRBV6-5	TRBJ1-5	TRBD1
TGTGCCAGCAGCTTGGGTGCATCCCAAAGAAGCTCACCCCTCCACTTT	CASSLGASQRSSPLHF	.	TRBV5-8	TRBJ1-6	.
TGCAGTGCTAGTGCTAAGACCGGGACTAGCGGGAAAAATACGCAGTATTTT	CSASAKTGTSGKNTQYF	.	TRBV20-1	TRBJ2-3	TRBD2
TGCGCCAGCAGCTCTCGGACTAGCGGGGGGGCAGATACGCAGTATTTT	CASSSRTSGGADTQYF	once	TRBV5-1	TRBJ2-3	TRBD2
TGTGCCAGCAGCCAAGTTCAGCGGGATACGCAGTATTTT	CASSQVQRDTQYF	.	TRBV14	TRBJ2-3	.
TGTGCCAGCAGCTTCCTGCTAGCGGGGGGGCCTCGGGATACGCAGTATTTT	CASSFLLAGGPRDTQYF	.	TRBV7-3	TRBJ2-3	TRBD2
TGTGCCAGCAGTCGGTTAGCGGGGGGCAACACCGGGGAGCTGTTTTTT	CASSRLAGGNTGELFF	few	TRBV27	TRBJ2-2	TRBD2
TGTGCCAGCAGCCAAGCCGGGACAGGGTCAGCTTTCTTT	CASSQAGTGSAFF	.	TRBV3-1/TRBV3-2	TRBJ1-1	TRBD1
TGCGCCAGCAGCTTGGCCGGACAGGGAGGTAATTCACCCCTCCACTTT	CASSLAGQGGNSPLHF	.	TRBV5-1	TRBJ1-6	TRBD1
TGTGCCAGCAGCGAGGACTACCCCCTCTCCTACGAGCAGTACTTC	CASSEDYPLSYEQYF	few	TRBV7-9	TRBJ2-7	.
TGTGCCAGCAGCCAAGTTCAGGGGTACGAGCAGTACTTC	CASSQVQGYEQYF	.	TRBV14	TRBJ2-7	.
TGCGCCAGCGTCCGGACAGGGGGGAGCTCCTATAATTCACCCCTCCACTTT	CASVRTGGSSYNSPLHF	.	TRBV23-1	TRBJ1-6	TRBD1
TGTGCCAGTAGTACTTCGGGACAGGGGGATGAAAAACTGTTTTTT	CASSTSGQGDEKLFF	.	TRBV19	TRBJ1-4	TRBD1
TGTGCCAGTAGTATTCAAGCCAGGGCGGCCGGGGAGCTGTTTTTT	CASSIQARAAGELFF	.	TRBV19	TRBJ2-2	.
TGCGCCAGCAGTGATCCGGGACAGGGATTATCCTACGAGCAGTACTTC	CASSDPGQGLSYEQYF	few	TRBV10-2	TRBJ2-7	TRBD1
TGTGCCAGCAGCTTAGTGGGAGGGGGAACTGAAGCTTTCTTT	CASSLVGGGTEAFF	.	TRBV13	TRBJ1-1	.
TGCGCCAGCAGCTTGGGCGAGACACCTTACAATGAGCAGTTCTTC	CASSLGETPYNEQFF	.	TRBV5-1	TRBJ2-1	.
TGCAGCGTTCGAATGGAGTATTTCACAGATACGCAGTATTTT	CSVRMEYFTDTQYF	.	TRBV29-1	TRBJ2-3	.
TGTGCCAGGATACTAGCGGGGGCCGGGTTATTGACTTACGAGCAGTACTTC	CARILAGAGLLTYEQYF	.	TRBV14	TRBJ2-7	TRBD2
TGCGCCAGCAAAACAGGGGGTGGAAGGGTCACAGATACGCAGTATTTT	CASKTGGGRVTDTQYF	.	TRBV5-1	TRBJ2-3	TRBD1